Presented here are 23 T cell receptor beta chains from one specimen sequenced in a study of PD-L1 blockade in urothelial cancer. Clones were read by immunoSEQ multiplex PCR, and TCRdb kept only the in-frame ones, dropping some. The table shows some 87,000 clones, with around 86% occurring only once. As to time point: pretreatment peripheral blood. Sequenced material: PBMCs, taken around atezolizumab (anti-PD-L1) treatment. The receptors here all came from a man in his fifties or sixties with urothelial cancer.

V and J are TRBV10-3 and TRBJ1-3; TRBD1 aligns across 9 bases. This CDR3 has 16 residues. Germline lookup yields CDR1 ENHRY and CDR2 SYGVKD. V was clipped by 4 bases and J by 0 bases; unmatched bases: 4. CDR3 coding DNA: TGTGCCATCAGTGGTCAGACAGGGGGCTCTGGAAACACCATATATTTT. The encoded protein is CAISGQTGGSGNTIYF.

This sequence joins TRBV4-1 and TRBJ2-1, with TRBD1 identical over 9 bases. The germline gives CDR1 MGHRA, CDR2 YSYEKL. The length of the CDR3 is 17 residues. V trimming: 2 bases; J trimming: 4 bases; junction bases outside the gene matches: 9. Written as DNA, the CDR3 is TGCGCCAGCAGCCAACCATCAACAGGGGGCGGGTACAATGAGCAGTTCTTC. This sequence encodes CASSQPSTGGGYNEQFF.

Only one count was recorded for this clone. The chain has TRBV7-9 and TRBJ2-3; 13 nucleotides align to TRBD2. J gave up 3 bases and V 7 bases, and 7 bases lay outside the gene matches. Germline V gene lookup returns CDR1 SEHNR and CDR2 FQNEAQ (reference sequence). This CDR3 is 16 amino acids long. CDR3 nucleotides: TGTGCCAGCACCAAGAGGACTAGCGGGAGAACAGATACGCAGTATTTT. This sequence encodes CASTKRTSGRTDTQYF.

Here the CDR3 DNA reads TGTGCCAGCAGCTCAACAGCCTACGAGCAGTACTTC. Translation gives CASSSTAYEQYF. The chain couples TRBV7-2 to TRBJ2-7; D not certain. The CDR3 totals 12 residues. The V end lost 4 bases, the J end lost 2 bases, and 6 bases lay between the germline ends. Per the germline V gene, CDR1 is SGHTA and CDR2 is FQGNSA.

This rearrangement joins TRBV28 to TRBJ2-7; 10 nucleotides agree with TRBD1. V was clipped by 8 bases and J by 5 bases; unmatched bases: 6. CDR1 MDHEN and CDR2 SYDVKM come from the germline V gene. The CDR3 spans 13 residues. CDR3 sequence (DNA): TGTGCCAGCGTCGGACAGGGGGGGCACGAGCAGTACTTC. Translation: CASVGQGGHEQYF.

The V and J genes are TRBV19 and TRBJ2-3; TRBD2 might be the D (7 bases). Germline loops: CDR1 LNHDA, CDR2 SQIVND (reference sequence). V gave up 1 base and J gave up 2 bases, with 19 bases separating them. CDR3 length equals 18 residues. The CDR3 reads CASSIVLGGGPYTDTQYF. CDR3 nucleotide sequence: TGTGCCAGTAGTATAGTCCTAGGGGGGGGGCCTTACACAGATACGCAGTATTTT.

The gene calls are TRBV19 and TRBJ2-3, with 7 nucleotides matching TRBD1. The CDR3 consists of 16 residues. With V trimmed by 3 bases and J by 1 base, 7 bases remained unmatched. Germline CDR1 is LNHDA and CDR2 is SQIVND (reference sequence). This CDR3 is CASSIRQGLGTDTQYF. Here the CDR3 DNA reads TGTGCCAGTAGTATTAGACAGGGCCTGGGCACAGATACGCAGTATTTT.

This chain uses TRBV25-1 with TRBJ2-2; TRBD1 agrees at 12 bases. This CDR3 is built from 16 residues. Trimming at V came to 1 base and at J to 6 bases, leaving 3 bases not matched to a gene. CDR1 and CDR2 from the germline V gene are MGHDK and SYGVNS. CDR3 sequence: CASSEWGQGAAGELFF. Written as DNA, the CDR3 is TGTGCCAGCAGTGAATGGGGACAGGGGGCTGCCGGGGAGCTGTTTTTT.

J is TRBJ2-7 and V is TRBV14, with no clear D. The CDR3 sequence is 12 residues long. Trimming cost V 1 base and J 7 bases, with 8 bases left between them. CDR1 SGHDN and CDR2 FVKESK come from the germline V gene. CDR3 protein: CASSQADREQYF. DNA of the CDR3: TGTGCCAGCAGCCAAGCCGATCGGGAGCAGTACTTC. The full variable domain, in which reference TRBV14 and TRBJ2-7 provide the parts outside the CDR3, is EAGVTQFPSHSVIEKGQTVTLRCDPISGHDNLYWYRRVMGKEIKFLLHFVKESKQDESGMPNNRFLAERTGGTYSTLKVQPAELEDSGVYFCASSQADREQYFGPGTRLTVT.

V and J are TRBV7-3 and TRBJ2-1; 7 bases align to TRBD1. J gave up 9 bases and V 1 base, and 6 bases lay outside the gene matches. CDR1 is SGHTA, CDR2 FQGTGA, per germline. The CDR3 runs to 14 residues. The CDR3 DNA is TGTGCCAGCAGCTTAATGGGACAGCCCGGTGAGCAGTTCTTC. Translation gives CASSLMGQPGEQFF.

This chain's CDR3 is CASSIYGVMNEQFF. For the CDR3, the DNA is TGTGCCAGCAGCATCTACGGGGTGATGAATGAGCAGTTCTTC. The chain recombines TRBV7-3 with TRBJ2-1; D may be TRBD2 (5 bases). The CDR3 consists of 14 residues. Trimming stripped 5 bases from V and 7 bases from J, with 15 bases between. Germline V lookup: CDR1 SGHTA, CDR2 FQGTGA.

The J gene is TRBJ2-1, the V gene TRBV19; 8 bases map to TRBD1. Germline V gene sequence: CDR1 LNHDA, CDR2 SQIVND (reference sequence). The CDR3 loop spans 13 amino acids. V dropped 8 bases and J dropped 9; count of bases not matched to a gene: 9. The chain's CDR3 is CASGVDREGEQFF. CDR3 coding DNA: TGTGCCAGTGGAGTGGACAGGGAAGGTGAGCAGTTCTTC.

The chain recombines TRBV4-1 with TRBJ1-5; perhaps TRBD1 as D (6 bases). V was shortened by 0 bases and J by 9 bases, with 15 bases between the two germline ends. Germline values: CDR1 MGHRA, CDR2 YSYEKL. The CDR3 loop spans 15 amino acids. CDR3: CASSQDSGARGPQHF. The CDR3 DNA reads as TGCGCCAGCAGCCAAGATTCAGGGGCCAGGGGGCCCCAGCATTTT.

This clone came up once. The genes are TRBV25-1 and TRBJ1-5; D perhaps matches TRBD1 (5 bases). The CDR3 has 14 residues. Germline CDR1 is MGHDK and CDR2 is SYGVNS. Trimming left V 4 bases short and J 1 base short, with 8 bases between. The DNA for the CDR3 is TGTGCCAGCAGTGCGGGGGGGAGCAATCAGCCCCAGCATTTT. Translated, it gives CASSAGGSNQPQHF.

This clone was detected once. CDR3 sequence reads: CASSKDRGLETQYF. DNA for the CDR3: TGCGCCAGCAGCAAAGACAGGGGGCTAGAGACCCAGTACTTC. This chain links TRBV5-1 with TRBJ2-5; 10 bases map to TRBD1. This CDR3 is built from 14 residues. After removal of 4 bases from V and 4 bases from J, the junction contained 4 bases not matched to a gene. Per germline, CDR1 SGHRS and CDR2 YFSETQ.

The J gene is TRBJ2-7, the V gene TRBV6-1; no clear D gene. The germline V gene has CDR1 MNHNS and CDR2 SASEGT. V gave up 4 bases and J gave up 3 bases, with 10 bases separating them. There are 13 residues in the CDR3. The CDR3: CASSVYTNYEQYF. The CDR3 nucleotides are TGTGCCAGCAGTGTGTACACTAACTACGAGCAGTACTTC.

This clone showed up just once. The CDR3 DNA reads as TGTGCCAGCAGCCAAACGCGGGAATCTGGAAACACCATATATTTT. The encoded protein is CASSQTRESGNTIYF. The rearrangement uses TRBV4-2 and TRBJ1-3; D unclear. The V gene lost 2 bases and the J gene lost 1 base, with 9 bases spanning the gap. CDR3 length: 15 residues. Germline loops: CDR1 LGHNA, CDR2 YNFKEQ.

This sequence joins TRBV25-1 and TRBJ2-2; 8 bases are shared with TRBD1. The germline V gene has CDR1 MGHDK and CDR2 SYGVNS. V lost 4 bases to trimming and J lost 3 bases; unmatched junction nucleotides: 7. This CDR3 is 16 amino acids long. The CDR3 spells CASSGGQGTDTGELFF. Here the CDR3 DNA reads TGTGCCAGCAGTGGCGGACAGGGTACTGACACCGGGGAGCTGTTTTTT.

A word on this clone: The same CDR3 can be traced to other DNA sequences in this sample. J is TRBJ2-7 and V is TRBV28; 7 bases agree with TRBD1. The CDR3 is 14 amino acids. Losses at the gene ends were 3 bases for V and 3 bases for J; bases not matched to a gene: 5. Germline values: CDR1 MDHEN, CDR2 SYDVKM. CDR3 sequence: CASSFSGTDYEQYF. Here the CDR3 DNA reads TGTGCCAGCAGTTTCTCCGGGACAGACTACGAGCAGTACTTC.

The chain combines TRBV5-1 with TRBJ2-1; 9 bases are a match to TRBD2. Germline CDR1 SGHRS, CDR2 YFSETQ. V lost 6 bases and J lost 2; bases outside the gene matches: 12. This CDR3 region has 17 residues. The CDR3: CASKASGTRGAYNEQFF. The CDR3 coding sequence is TGCGCCAGCAAGGCTAGCGGGACCAGAGGCGCCTACAATGAGCAGTTCTTC. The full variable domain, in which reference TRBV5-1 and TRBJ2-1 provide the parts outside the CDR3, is KAGVTQTPRYLIKTRGQQVTLSCSPISGHRSVSWYQQTPGQGLQFLFEYFSETQRNKGNFPGRFSGRQFSNSRSEMNVSTLELGDSALYLCASKASGTRGAYNEQFFGPGTRLTVL.

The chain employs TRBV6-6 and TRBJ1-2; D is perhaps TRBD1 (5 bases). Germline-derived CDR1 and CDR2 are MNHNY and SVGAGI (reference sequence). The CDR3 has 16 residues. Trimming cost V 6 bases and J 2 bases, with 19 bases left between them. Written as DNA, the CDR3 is TGTGCCAGCAGAAATCCCTTGCGAACAGGAAACTATGGCTACACCTTC. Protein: CASRNPLRTGNYGYTF.

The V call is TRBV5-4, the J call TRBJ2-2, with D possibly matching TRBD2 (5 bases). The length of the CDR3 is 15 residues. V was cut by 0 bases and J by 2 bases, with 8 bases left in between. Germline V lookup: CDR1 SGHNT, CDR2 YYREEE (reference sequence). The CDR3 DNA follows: TGTGCCAGCAGCTTGGGGCGGGTCAACACCGGGGAGCTGTTTTTT. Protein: CASSLGRVNTGELFF. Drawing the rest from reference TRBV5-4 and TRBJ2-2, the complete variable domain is ETGVTQSPTHLIKTRGQQVTLRCSSQSGHNTVSWYQQALGQGPQFIFQYYREEENGRGNFPPRFSGLQFPNYSSELNVNALELDDSALYLCASSLGRVNTGELFFGEGSRLTVL.

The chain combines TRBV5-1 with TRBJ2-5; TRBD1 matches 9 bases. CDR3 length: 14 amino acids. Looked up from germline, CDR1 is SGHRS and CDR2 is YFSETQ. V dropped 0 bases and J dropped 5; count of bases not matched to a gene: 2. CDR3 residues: CASSLGQGGETQYF. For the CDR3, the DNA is TGCGCCAGCAGCTTGGGACAGGGGGGGGAGACCCAGTACTTC.